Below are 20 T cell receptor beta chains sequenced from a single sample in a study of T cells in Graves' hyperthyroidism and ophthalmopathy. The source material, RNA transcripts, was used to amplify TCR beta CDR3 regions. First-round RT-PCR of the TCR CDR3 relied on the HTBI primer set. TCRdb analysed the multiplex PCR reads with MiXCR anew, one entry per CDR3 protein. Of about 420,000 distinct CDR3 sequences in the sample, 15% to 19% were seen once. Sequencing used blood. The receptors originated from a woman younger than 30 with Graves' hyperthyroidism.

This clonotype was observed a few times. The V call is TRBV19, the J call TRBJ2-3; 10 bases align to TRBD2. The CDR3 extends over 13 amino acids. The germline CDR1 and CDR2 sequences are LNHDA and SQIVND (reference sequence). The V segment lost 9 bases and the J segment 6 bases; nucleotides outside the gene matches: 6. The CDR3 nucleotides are TGTGCCAGCGGAGCGGGGGGGCATGATACGCAGTATTTT. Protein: CASGAGGHDTQYF.

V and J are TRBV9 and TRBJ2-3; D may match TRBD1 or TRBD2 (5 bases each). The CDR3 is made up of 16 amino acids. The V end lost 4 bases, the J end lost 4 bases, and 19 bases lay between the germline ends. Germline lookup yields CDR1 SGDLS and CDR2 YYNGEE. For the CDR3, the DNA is TGTGCCAGCAGCCCGAAAAACGGAAAGGGACCAGATACGCAGTATTTT. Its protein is CASSPKNGKGPDTQYF.

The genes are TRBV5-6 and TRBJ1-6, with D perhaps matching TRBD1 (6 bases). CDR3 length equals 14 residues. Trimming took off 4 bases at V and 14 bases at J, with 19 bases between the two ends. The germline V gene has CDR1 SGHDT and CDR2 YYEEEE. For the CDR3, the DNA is TGTGCCAGCAGCCCCGGAACAGGGATTAATGCCCTCCACTTT. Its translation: CASSPGTGINALHF.

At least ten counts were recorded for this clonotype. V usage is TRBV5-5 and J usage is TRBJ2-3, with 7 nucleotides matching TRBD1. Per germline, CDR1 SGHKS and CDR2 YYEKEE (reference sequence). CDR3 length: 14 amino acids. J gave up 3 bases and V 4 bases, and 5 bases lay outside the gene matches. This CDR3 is CASSPSTGTDTQYF. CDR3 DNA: TGTGCCAGCAGCCCCTCGACAGGGACAGATACGCAGTATTTT.

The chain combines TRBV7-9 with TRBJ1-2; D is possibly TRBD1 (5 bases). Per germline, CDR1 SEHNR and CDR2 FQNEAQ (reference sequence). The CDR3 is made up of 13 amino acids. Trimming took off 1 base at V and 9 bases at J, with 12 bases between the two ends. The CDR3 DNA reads TGTGCCAGCAGCTTAGATGGGGCTGGACGCTACACCTTC. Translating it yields CASSLDGAGRYTF.

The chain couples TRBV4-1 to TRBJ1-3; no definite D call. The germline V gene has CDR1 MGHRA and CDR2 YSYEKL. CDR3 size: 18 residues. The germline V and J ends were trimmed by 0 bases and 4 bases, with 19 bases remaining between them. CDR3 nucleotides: TGCGCCAGCAGCCAAGATGTGGCCGTAGGAGCCTCGGGAAACACCATATATTTT. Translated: CASSQDVAVGASGNTIYF.

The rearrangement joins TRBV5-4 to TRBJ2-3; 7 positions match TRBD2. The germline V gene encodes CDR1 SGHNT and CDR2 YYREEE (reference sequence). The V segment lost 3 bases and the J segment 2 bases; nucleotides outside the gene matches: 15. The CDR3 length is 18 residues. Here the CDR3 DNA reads TGTGCCAGCAGCTCGAGCCCCCTAGCGGTTGAAAACACAGATACGCAGTATTTT. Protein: CASSSSPLAVENTDTQYF.

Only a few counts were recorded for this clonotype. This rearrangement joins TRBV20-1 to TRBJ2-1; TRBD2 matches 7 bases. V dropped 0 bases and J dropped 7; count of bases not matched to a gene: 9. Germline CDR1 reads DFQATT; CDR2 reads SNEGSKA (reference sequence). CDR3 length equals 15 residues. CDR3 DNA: TGCAGTGCTAGAGATCGGACTAGAGCAACGAATGAGCAGTTCTTC. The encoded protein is CSARDRTRATNEQFF.

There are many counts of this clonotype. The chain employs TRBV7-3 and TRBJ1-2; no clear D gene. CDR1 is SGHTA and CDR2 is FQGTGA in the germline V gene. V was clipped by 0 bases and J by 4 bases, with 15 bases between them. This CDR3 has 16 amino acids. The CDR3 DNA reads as TGTGCCAGCAGCTTAACGAGCGCAGCGGGGAGCTATGGCTACACCTTC. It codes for CASSLTSAAGSYGYTF.

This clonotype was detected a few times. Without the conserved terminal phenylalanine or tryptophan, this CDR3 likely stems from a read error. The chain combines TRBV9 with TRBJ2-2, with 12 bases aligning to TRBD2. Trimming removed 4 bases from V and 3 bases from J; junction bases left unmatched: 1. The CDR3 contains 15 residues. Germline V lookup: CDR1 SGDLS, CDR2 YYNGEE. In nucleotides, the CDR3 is TGTGCCAGCAGCCGACTAGCGGGAGACACCGGGGAGCTGTTTTCT. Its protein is CASSRLAGDTGELFS.

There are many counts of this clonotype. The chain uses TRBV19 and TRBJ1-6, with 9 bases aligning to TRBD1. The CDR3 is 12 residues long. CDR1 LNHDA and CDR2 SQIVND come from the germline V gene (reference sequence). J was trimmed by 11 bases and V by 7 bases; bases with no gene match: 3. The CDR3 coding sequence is TGTGCCAGTAAGACAGGGGGGGCACCCCTCCACTTT. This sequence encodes CASKTGGAPLHF.

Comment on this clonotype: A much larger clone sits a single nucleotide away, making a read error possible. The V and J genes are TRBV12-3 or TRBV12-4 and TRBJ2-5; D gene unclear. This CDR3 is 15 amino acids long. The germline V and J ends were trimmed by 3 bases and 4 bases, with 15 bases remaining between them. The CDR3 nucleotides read TGTGCCAGCAGTTTGTCCAGTGATTGGCGAGAGACCCAGTACTTC. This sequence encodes CASSLSSDWRETQYF.

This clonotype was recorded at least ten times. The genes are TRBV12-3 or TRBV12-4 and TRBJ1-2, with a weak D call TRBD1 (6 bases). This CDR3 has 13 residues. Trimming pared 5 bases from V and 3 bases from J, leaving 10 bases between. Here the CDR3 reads CASSPRTDYGYTF. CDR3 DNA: TGTGCCAGCAGTCCCCGGACAGACTATGGCTACACCTTC.

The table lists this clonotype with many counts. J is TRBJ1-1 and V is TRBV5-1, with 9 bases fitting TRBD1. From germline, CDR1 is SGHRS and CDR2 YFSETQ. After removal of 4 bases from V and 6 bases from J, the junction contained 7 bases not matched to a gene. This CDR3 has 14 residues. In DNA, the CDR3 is TGCGCCAGCAGCCAGGACAGGGGCCGGGCTGAAGCTTTCTTT. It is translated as CASSQDRGRAEAFF.

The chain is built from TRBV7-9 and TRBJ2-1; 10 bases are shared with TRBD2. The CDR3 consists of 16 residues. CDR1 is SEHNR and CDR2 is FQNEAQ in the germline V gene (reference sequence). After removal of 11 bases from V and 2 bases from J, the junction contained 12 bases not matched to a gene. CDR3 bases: TGTGCCGGGAGCACTATTAGCGGGGGGCCCTACAATGAGCAGTTCTTC. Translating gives CAGSTISGGPYNEQFF.

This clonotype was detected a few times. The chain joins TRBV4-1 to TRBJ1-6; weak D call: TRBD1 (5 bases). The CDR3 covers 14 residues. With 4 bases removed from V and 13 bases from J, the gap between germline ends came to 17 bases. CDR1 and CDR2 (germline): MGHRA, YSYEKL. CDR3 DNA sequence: TGCGCCAGCAGCCGATTCACCGCTGGGGGTCCCCTCCACTTT. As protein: CASSRFTAGGPLHF.

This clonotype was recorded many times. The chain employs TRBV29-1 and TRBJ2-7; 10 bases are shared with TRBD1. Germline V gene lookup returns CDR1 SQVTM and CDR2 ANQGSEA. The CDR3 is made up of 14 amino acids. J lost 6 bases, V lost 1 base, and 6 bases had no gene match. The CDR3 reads CSVEGGTGVREQYF. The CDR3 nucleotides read TGCAGCGTTGAAGGGGGGACAGGGGTTCGCGAGCAGTACTTC.

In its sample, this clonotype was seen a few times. The CDR3: CASSQEQGGGYTF. DNA of the CDR3: TGTGCCAGCAGCCAAGAACAGGGTGGGGGCTACACCTTC. The chain uses TRBV3-1 and TRBJ1-2, with a weak D call TRBD1 (6 bases). The CDR3 sequence is 13 residues long. V was cut by 0 bases and J by 8 bases, with 10 bases left in between. Per germline, CDR1 LGHDT and CDR2 YNNKEL (reference sequence).

As DNA, the CDR3 is TGTGCCAGCAGCTTACAGTTAGGGACTGAAGCTTTCTTT. Its protein is CASSLQLGTEAFF. The chain employs TRBV16 and TRBJ1-1; no reliable D call. Germline CDR1 KGHSY, CDR2 FQNENV. V was trimmed by 5 bases and J by 5 bases, leaving 12 bases between them. This CDR3 has 13 residues.

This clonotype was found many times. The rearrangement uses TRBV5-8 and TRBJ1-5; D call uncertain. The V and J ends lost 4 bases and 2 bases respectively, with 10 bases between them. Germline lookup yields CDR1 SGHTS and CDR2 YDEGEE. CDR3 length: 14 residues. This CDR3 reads CASSNPTGNQPQHF. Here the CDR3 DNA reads TGTGCCAGCAGCAATCCGACGGGCAATCAGCCCCAGCATTTT.